This T cell receptor beta chain was obtained from a study of T-cell memory formation after mild COVID-19. Overall study results and limits: From day 15 to 85, contracting clones were balanced between CD4 and CD8, whereas later expanders leaned toward CD4+. That cross-reactive memory joined was suggested by some responding clones appearing in pre-infection memory.

This clonotype was recorded a few times. The antigen is undetermined. One entry per CDR3 protein, called by TCRdb with MiXCR from the 5' RACE reads. The profile shows 450,000 or so distinct CDR3 sequences, approximately 25% of them singletons. Sequences were obtained from PBMCs or a T cell subset sorted from them (not recorded which). This TCR came from an adult woman who had mild COVID-19 (a few samples of this study predate the infection). Cell type and time point are not known.

The CDR3 protein is CSARDYLSGEQFF. The DNA for the CDR3 is TGCAGTGCTAGAGATTACCTAAGTGGTGAGCAGTTCTTC. The rearrangement uses TRBV20-1 and TRBJ2-1; D gene unclear. This CDR3 has 13 amino acids. CDR1 is DFQATT, CDR2 SNEGSKA, per germline (reference sequence). Trimming took 0 bases from V and 9 from J, leaving 12 bases between them.